The sequence of this T cell receptor beta chain was determined in a study of blood T cells in healthy people across ages. Sample-barcoded 5' priming and a J-beta primer mix drove a second PCR of 7 to 11 cycles. Every molecule of cDNA carried a tag from a template-switch adaptor with 12 random nucleotides. TCRdb ran MiXCR on the 5' RACE reads and lists one entry per CDR3 protein. Among over a million distinct CDR3 sequences listed, about 45% were seen once. Looked up from germline, CDR1 is MNHEY and CDR2 is SVGEGT. V gave up 8 bases and J gave up 3 bases; unmatched junction bases: 14. The CDR3 contains 16 residues. To note about this clonotype: The antigen remains unidentified.

Findings of the study overall: Age brought a roughly linear fall in TCR beta diversity measured per million T cells. It was the long-lived donors that had more naive CD4+ cells and higher diversity than aged donors.

Sequencing was performed on blood. The V gene is TRBV6-2 or TRBV6-3, the J gene TRBJ2-3, with 7 nucleotides matching TRBD1. The receptor was isolated from a woman younger than 30 in good health. The CDR3 nucleotides read TGTGCCAGCTCCTTCACCCGGGACAGCAGTACAGATACGCAGTATTTT. Residues: CASSFTRDSSTDTQYF.